The T cell receptor (beta chain) under discussion was sequenced for a study of CD8+CD57+ T cells in acquired aplastic anemia. Sequencing involved patients with CD8+CD57+ cell expansion previously shown by flow cytometry. Genomic DNA, serving as template, underwent TCR beta VDJ and CDR3 profiling. TCRdb itself ran the reads through MiXCR, one entry per CDR3 protein. The repertoire has over 150,000 distinct CDR3 sequences, roughly 65% of them found once; the top ten carry under 45%. The CDR3 totals 13 residues. Trimming left V 4 bases short and J 1 base short, with 7 bases between. From germline, CDR1 is LNHNV and CDR2 YYDKDF (reference sequence).

The TCR comes from a human donor with aplastic anemia. Input material: sorted CD4+, CD8+, or CD8+CD57+ T cells (not recorded which) from PBMCs. V and J are TRBV15 and TRBJ1-1, with D uncertain. The CDR3, as DNA: TGTGCCACCAGCAAACAGCAGAACACTGAAGCTTTCTTT. It encodes CATSKQQNTEAFF.